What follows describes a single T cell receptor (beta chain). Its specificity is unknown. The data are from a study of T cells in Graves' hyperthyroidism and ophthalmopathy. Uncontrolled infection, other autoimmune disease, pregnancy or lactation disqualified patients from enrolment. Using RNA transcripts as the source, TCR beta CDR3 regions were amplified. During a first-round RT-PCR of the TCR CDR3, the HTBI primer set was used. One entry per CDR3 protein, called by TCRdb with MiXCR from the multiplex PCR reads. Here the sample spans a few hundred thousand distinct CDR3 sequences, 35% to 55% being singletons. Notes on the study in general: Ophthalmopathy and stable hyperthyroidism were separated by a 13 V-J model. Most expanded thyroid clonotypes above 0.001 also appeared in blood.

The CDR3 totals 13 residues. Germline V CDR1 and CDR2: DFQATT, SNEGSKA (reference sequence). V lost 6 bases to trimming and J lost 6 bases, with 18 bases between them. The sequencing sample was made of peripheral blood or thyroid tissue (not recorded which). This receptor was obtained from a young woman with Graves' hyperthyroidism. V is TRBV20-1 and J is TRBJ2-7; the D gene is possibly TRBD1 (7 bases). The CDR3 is CSAAGGFGGEQYF. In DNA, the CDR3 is TGCAGTGCGGCAGGGGGGTTCGGCGGCGAGCAGTACTTC.